What follows describes a single T cell receptor beta chain. The antigen remains unidentified. Measured with immunoSEQ multiplex PCR; TCRdb has only the in-frame clones, and not every one. Here the sample spans around 50,000 clones, approximately 90% being singletons. This sample was included in a study of OX40 agonist ivuxolimab in advanced cancers. Study at large: Prior anti-PD-1, anti-PD-L1 or anti-CTLA-4 therapy did not bar entry, and more than 35% had some. General observations from the study: Undetermined was the antigen specificity of the expanded peripheral T cells.

The TCR was taken from an adult with an advanced solid tumor such as melanoma, head and neck, liver or kidney cancer. Here the sequenced sample was CD4+ or CD8+ T cells sorted from blood, taken in a trial of the OX40 agonist ivuxolimab.

CDR3 in DNA: TGTGCCAGCAGCCCAGGAGGGACTACCACAGATACGCAGTATTTT. Its translation: CASSPGGTTTDTQYF. V gene TRBV5-4 combines with J gene TRBJ2-3; 7 bases are shared with TRBD2. CDR1 SGHNT and CDR2 YYREEE come from the germline V gene (reference sequence). The CDR3 sequence is 15 residues long. The V and J ends lost 4 bases and 2 bases, in that order; junction bases with no gene match: 7.